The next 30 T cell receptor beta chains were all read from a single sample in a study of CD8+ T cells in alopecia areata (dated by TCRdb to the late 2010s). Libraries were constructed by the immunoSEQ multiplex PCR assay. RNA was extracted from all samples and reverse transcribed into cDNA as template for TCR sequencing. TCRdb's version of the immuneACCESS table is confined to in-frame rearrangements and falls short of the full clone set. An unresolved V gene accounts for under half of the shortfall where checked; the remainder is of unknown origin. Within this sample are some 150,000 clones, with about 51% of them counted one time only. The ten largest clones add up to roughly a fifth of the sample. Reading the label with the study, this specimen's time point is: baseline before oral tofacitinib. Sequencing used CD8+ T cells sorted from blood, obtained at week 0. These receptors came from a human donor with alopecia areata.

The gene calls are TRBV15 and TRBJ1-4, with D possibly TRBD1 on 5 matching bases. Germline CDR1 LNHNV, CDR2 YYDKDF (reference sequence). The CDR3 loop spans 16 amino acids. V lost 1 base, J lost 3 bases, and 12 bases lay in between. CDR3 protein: CATSRGDGAANEKLFF. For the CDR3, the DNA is TGTGCCACCAGCAGAGGGGACGGTGCGGCTAATGAAAAACTGTTTTTT. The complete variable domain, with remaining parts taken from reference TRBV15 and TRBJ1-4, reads DAMVIQNPRYQVTQFGKPVTLSCSQTLNHNVMYWYQQKSSQAPKLLFHYYDKDFNNEADTPDNFQSRRPNTSFCFLDIRSPGLGDTAMYLCATSRGDGAANEKLFFGSGTQLSVL.

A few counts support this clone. The DNA of the CDR3 is TGTGCCAGCAGCTCAACCATAGCCAAAAACATTCAGTACTTC. The encoded protein is CASSSTIAKNIQYF. The chain employs TRBV7-9 and TRBJ2-4; unclear D gene. The CDR3 covers 14 residues. V shed 4 bases and J shed 0 bases, with 7 bases lying between them. Germline V gene lookup returns CDR1 SEHNR and CDR2 FQNEAQ (reference sequence). The whole variable domain, remainder taken from reference TRBV7-9 and TRBJ2-4, is DTGVSQNPRHKITKRGQNVTFRCDPISEHNRLYWYRQTLGQGPEFLTYFQNEAQLEKSRLLSDRFSAERPKGSFSTLEIQRTEQGDSAMYLCASSSTIAKNIQYFGAGTRLSVL.

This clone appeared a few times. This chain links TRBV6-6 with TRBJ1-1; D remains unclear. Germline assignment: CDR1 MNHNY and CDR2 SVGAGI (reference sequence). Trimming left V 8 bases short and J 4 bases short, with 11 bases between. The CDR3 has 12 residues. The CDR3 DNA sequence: TGTGCCAGCCGTCCTGGCCTCACTGAAGCTTTCTTT. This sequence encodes CASRPGLTEAFF.

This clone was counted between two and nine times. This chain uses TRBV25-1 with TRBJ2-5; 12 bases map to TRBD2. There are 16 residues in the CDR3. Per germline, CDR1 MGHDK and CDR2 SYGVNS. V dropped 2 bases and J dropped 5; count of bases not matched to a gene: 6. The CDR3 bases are TGTGCCAGCAGTGAAACTAGCGGGGGGCCAAGGGAGACCCAGTACTTC. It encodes CASSETSGGPRETQYF.

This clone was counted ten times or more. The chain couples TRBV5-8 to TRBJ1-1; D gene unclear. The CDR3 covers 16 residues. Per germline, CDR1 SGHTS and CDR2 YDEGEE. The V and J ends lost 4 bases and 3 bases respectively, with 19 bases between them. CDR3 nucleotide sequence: TGTGCCAGCAGCCAACCAGCTGGATTATCTGACACTGAAGCTTTCTTT. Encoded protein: CASSQPAGLSDTEAFF.

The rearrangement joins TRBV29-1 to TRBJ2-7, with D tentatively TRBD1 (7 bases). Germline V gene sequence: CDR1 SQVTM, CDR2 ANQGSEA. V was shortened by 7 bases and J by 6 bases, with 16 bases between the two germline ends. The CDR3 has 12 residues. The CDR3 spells CSGDPGGGEQYF. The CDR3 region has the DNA TGCAGCGGAGACCCAGGGGGAGGCGAGCAGTACTTC.

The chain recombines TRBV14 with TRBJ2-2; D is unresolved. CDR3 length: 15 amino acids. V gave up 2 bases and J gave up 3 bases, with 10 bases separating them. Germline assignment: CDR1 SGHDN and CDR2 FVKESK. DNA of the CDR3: TGTGCCAGCAGCCAATCCAAGACCTACACCGGGGAGCTGTTTTTT. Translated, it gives CASSQSKTYTGELFF. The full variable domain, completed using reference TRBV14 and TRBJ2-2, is EAGVTQFPSHSVIEKGQTVTLRCDPISGHDNLYWYRRVMGKEIKFLLHFVKESKQDESGMPNNRFLAERTGGTYSTLKVQPAELEDSGVYFCASSQSKTYTGELFFGEGSRLTVL.

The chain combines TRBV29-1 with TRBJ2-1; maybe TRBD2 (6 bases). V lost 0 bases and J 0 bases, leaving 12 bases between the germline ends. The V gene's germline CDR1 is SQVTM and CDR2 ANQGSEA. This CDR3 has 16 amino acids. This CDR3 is CSVEDEEGSSYNEQFF. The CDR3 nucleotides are TGCAGCGTTGAAGATGAGGAGGGAAGCTCCTACAATGAGCAGTTCTTC.

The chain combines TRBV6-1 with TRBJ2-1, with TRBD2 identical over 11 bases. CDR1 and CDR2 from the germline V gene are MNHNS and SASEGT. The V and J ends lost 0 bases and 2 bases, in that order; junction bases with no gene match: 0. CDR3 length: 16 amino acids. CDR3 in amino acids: CASSEASGGAYNEQFF. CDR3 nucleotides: TGTGCCAGCAGTGAAGCTAGCGGGGGGGCCTACAATGAGCAGTTCTTC.

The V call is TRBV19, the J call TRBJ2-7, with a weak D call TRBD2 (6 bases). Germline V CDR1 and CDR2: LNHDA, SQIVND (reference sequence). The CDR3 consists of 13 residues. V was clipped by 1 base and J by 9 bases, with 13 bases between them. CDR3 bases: TGTGCCAGTAGTATAGCCGGCAGGGAGGTGCAGTACTTC. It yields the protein CASSIAGREVQYF.

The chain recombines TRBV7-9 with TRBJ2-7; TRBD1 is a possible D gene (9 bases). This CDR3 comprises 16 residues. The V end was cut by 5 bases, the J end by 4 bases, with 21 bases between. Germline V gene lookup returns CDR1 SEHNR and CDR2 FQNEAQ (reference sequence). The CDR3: CASSPREGQGIYEQYF. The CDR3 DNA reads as TGTGCCAGCAGCCCTCGGGAGGGACAGGGCATATACGAGCAGTACTTC.

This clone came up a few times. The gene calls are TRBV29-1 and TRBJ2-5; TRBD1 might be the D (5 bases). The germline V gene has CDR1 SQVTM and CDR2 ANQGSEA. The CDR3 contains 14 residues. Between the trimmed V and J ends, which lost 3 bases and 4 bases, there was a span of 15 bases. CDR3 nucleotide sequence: TGCAGCGTTGAGGAAGACAGAGTGGGAGAGACCCAGTACTTC. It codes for CSVEEDRVGETQYF.

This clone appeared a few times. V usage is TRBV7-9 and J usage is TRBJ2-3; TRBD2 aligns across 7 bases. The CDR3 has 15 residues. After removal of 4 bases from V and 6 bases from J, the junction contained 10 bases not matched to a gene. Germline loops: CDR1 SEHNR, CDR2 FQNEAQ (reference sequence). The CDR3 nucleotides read TGTGCCAGCAGCTATGACTCCTGGGAGGGGGATACGCAGTATTTT. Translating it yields CASSYDSWEGDTQYF.

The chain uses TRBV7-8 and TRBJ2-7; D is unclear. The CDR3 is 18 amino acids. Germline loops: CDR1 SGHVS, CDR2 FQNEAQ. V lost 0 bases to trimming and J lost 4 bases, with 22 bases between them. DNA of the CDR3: TGTGCCAGCAGCTTAGCGAACCTTAAGGAGTCTCTGGTATACGAGCAGTACTTC. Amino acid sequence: CASSLANLKESLVYEQYF. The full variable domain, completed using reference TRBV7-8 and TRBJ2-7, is GAGVSQSPRYKVAKRGQDVALRCDPISGHVSLFWYQQALGQGPEFLTYFQNEAQLDKSGLPSDRFFAERPEGSVSTLKIQRTQQEDSAVYLCASSLANLKESLVYEQYFGPGTRLTVT.

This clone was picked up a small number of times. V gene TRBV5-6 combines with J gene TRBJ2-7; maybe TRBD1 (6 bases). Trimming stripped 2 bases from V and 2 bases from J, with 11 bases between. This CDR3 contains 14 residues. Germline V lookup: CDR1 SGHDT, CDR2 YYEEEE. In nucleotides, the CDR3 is TGTGCCAGCAGCTTTGGGCAGGGGACCTACGAGCAGTACTTC. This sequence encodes CASSFGQGTYEQYF.

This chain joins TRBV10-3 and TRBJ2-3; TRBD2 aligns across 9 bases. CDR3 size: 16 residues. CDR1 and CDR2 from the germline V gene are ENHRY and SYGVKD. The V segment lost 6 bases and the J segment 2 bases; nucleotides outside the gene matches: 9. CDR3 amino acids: CAIRTPLAGNTDTQYF. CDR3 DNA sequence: TGTGCCATCAGAACCCCCCTAGCGGGGAACACAGATACGCAGTATTTT.

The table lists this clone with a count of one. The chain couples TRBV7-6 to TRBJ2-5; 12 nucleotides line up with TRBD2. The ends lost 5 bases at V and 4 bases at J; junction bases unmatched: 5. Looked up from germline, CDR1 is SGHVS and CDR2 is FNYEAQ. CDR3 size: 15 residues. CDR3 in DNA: TGTGCCAGCAGCACCTTGACTAGCGGGGGAGAGACCCAGTACTTC. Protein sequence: CASSTLTSGGETQYF.

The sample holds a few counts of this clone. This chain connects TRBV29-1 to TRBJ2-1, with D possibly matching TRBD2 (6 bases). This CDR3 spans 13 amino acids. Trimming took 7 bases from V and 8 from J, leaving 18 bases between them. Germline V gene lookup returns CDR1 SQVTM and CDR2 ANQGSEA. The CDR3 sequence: CSARREIHDEQFF. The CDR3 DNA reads TGCAGCGCTCGACGGGAGATACACGATGAGCAGTTCTTC.

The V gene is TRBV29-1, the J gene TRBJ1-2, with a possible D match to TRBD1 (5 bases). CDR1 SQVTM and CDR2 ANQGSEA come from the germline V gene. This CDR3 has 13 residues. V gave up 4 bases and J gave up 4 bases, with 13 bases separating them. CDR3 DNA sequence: TGCAGCGTTGCCGGGGACGCAATCTATGGCTACACCTTC. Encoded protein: CSVAGDAIYGYTF.

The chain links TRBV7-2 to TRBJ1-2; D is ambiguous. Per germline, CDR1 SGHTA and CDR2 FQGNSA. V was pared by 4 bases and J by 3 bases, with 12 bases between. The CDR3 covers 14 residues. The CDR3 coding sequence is TGTGCCAGCAGCTCACTCCGGGTTGACTATGGCTACACCTTC. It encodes CASSSLRVDYGYTF.

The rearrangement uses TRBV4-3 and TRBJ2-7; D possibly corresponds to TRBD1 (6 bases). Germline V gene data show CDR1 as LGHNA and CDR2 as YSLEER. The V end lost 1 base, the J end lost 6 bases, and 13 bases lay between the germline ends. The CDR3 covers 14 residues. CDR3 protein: CASSQASTGFEQYF. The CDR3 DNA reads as TGCGCCAGCAGCCAAGCCTCTACAGGGTTCGAGCAGTACTTC.

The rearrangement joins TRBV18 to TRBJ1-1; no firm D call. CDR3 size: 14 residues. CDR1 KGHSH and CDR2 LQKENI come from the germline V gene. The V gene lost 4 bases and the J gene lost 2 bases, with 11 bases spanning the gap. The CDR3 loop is CASSLPQNNTEAFF. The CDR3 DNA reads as TGTGCCAGCTCACTTCCTCAGAATAACACTGAAGCTTTCTTT.

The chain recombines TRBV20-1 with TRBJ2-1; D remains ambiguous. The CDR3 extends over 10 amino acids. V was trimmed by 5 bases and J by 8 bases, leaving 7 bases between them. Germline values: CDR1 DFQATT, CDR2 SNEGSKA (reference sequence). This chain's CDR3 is CSAVSDEQFF. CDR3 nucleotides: TGCAGTGCTGTATCGGATGAGCAGTTCTTC.

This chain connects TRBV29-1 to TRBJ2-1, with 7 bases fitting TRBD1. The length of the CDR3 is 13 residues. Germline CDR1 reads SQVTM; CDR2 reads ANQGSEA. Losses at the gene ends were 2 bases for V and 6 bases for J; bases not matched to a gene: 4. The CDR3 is CSVEWDRSNEQFF. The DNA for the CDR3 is TGCAGCGTTGAATGGGACAGAAGCAATGAGCAGTTCTTC.

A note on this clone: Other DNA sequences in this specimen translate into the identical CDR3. The chain's CDR3 is CASSAGGGGYEQYF. The CDR3 nucleotides are TGTGCCAGCAGCGCGGGCGGGGGCGGCTACGAGCAGTACTTC. This chain connects TRBV9 to TRBJ2-7, with a tentative D call TRBD2 (7 bases). This CDR3 region has 14 residues. Germline-derived CDR1 and CDR2 are SGDLS and YYNGEE. The V end lost 3 bases, the J end lost 3 bases, and 13 bases lay between the germline ends.

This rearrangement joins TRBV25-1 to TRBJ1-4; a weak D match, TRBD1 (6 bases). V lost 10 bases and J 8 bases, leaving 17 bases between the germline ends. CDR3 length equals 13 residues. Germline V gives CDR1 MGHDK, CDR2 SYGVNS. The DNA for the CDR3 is TGTGCCACCTCGGAGGGGGATGGGGAAAAACTGTTTTTT. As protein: CATSEGDGEKLFF.

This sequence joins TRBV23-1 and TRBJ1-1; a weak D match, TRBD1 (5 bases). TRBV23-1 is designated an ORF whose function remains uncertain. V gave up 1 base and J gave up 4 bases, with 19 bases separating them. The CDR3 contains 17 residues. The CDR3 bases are TGCGCCAGCAGTCAATTAAAACCTAACTCAGGGTGCACTGAAGCTTTCTTT. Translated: CASSQLKPNSGCTEAFF.

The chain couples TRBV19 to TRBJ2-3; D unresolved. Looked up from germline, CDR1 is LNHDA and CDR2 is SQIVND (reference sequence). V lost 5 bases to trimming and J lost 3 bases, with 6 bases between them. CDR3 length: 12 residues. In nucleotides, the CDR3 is TGTGCCAGTAGTGACGGGACAGATACGCAGTATTTT. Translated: CASSDGTDTQYF.

CDR3 sequence (DNA): TGTGCCAGCAGCCACAGCTTGGGGGGGTTTTCCCACAATGAGCAGTTCTTC. This translates into CASSHSLGGFSHNEQFF. This chain uses TRBV9 with TRBJ2-1; 7 bases align to TRBD2. Germline lookup yields CDR1 SGDLS and CDR2 YYNGEE. With 4 bases clipped from V and 5 bases from J, the junction kept 15 bases outside the gene matches. This CDR3 spans 17 amino acids.

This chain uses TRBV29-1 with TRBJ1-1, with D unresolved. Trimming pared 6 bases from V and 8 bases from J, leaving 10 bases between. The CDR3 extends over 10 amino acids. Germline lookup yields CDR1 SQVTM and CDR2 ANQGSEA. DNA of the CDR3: TGCAGCGTGCGTGGTTCAGAAGCTTTCTTT. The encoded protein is CSVRGSEAFF.